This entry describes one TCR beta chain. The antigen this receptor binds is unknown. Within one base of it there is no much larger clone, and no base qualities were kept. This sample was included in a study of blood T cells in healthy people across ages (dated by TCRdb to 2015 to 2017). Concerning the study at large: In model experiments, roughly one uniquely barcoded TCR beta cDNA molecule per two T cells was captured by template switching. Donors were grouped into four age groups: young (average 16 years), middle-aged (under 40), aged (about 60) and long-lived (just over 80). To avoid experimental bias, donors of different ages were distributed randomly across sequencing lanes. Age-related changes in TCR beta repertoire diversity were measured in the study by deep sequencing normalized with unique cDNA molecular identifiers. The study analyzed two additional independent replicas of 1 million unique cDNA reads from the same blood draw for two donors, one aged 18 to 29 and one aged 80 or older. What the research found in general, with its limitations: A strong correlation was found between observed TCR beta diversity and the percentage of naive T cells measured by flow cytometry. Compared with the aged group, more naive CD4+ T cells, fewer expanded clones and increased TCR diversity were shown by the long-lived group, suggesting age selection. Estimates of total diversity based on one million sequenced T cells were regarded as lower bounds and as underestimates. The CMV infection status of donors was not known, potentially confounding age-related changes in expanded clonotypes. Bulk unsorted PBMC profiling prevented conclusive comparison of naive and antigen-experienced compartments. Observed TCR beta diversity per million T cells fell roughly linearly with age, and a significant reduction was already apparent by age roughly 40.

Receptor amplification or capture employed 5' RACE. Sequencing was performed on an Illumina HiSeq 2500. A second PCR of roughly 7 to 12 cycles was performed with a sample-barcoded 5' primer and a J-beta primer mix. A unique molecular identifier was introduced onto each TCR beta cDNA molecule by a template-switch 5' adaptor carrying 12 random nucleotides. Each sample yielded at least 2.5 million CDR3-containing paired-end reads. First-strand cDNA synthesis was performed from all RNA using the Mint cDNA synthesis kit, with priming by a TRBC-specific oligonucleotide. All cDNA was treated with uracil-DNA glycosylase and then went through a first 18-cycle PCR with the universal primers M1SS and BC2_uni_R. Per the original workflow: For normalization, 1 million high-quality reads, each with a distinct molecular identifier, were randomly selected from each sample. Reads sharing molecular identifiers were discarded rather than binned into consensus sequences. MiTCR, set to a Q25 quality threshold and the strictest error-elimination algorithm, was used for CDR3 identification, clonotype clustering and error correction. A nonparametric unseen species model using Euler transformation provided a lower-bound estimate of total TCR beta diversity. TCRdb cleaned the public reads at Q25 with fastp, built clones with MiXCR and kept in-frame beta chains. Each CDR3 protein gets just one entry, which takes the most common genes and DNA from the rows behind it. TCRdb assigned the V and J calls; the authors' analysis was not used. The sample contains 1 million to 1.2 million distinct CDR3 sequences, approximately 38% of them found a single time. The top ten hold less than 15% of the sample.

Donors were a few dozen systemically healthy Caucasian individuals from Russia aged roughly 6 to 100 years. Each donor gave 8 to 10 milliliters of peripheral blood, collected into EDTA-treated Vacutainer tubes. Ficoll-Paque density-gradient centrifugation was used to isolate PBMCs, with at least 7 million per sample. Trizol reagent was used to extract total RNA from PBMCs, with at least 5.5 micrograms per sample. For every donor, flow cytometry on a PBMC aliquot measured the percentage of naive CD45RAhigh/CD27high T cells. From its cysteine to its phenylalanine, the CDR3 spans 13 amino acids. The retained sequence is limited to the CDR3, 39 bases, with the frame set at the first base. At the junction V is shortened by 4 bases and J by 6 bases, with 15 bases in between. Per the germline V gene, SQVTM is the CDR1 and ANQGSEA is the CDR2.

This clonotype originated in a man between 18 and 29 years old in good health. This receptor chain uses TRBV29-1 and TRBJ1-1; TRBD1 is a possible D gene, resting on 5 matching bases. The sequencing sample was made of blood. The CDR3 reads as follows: CSVGGKHSSEAFF. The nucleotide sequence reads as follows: TGCAGCGTTGGGGGCAAGCATTCCTCTGAAGCTTTCTTT.